What follows describes a single TCR beta chain. This entry belongs to a study of monozygotic twins with inflammatory bowel disease. Template switching introduced UMIs that contain a 6-nucleotide sample barcode. TCRdb re-called the 5' RACE reads and catalogs CDR3 proteins one per entry, DNA excluded. This sample's clone table lists just over 300,000 distinct CDR3 sequences. The CDR3 totals 15 residues. Germline V gene lookup returns CDR1 MNHEY and CDR2 SVGEGT. The sample consisted of blood. The chain is built from TRBV6-2 or TRBV6-3 and TRBJ2-7. This clonotype was sampled from a human donor with ulcerative colitis or Crohn's disease, or a healthy co-twin of an affected twin (not recorded which). The CDR3: CASSDERYGIYEQYF.